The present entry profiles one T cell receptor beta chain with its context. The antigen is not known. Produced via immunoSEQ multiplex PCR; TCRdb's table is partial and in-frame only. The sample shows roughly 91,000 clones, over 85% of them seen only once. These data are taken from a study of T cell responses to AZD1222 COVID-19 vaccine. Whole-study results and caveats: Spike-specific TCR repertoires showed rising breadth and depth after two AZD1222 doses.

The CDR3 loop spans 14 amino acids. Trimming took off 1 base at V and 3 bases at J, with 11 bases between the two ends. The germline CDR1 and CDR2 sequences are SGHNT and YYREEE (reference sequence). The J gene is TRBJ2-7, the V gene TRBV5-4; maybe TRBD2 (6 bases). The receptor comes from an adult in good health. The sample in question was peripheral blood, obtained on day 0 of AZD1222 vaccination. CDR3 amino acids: CASSLPGLNYEQYF. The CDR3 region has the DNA TGTGCCAGCAGCTTGCCGGGACTCAACTACGAGCAGTACTTC.